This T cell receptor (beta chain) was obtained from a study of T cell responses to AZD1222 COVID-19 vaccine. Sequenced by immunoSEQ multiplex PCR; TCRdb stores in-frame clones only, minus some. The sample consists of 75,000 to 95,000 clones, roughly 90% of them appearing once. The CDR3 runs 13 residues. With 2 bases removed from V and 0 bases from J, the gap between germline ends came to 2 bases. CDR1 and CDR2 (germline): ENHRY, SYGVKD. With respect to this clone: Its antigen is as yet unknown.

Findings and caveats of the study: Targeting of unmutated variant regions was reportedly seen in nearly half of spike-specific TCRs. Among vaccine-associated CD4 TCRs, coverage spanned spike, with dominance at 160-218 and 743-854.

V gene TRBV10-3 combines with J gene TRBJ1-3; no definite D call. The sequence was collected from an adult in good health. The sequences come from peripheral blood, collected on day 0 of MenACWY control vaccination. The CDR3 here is CAISENSGNTIYF. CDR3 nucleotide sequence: TGTGCCATCAGTGAGAACTCTGGAAACACCATATATTTT.